Following are 16 T cell receptor beta chains from one sample sequenced in a study of cytomegalovirus exposure and HLA in healthy donors. Both 60 Vbeta primers and 13 Jbeta primers went into the PCR. The repertoire was sequenced with immunoSEQ multiplex PCR; TCRdb's copy has only in-frame clones and lacks some. The sample has around 86,000 clones, 6% to 9% seen once. The sample comprised PBMCs. These receptors were taken from a man aged 45-65 years in good health and CMV-seronegative.

The table lists this clone with a few counts. The J gene is TRBJ2-5, the V gene TRBV18; 7 bases map to TRBD1. This CDR3 is built from 16 residues. The J segment lost 0 bases and the V segment lost 6 bases, leaving 10 bases of the junction unmatched. The germline V gene has CDR1 KGHSH and CDR2 LQKENI. In nucleotides, the CDR3 is TGTGCCAGCTCGCAGCCGGGACAGATTTACCAAGAGACCCAGTACTTC. Its protein product is CASSQPGQIYQETQYF. Using reference TRBV18 and TRBJ2-5 for the parts outside the CDR3, the full variable domain is NAGVMQNPRHLVRRRGQEARLRCSPMKGHSHVYWYRQLPEEGLKFMVYLQKENIIDESGMPKERFSAEFPKEGPSILRIQQVVRGDSAAYFCASSQPGQIYQETQYFGPGTRLLVL.

The rearrangement uses TRBV2 and TRBJ2-2, with no clear D. The germline V gene has CDR1 SNHLY and CDR2 FYNNEI. Trimming removed 4 bases from V and 6 bases from J, with 9 bases in between. The CDR3 length is 13 residues. CDR3 coding DNA: TGTGCCAGCAGTGGACAAGTGGCCGGGGAGCTGTTTTTT. Its translation is CASSGQVAGELFF.

The chain joins TRBV19 to TRBJ1-1; D might be TRBD1 (5 bases). V was cut by 3 bases and J by 3 bases, with 11 bases left in between. The CDR3 length is 14 residues. The V gene's germline CDR1 is LNHDA and CDR2 SQIVND (reference sequence). The DNA of the CDR3 is TGTGCCAGTAGTATGATCGACAGCTACACTGAAGCTTTCTTT. Residues: CASSMIDSYTEAFF.

This chain uses TRBV7-8 with TRBJ2-7; 10 nucleotides agree with TRBD2. The J segment lost 4 bases and the V segment lost 5 bases, leaving 8 bases of the junction unmatched. Germline CDR1 and CDR2: SGHVS and FQNEAQ. This CDR3 contains 15 residues. DNA for the CDR3: TGTGCCAGCAGCCCGCGGCTAGCGGGAGTTTACGAGCAGTACTTC. Translation: CASSPRLAGVYEQYF.

This clone was counted between two and nine times. This sequence joins TRBV2 and TRBJ1-1; possible D gene TRBD1, 5 bases. The CDR3 is made up of 14 amino acids. The germline V gene encodes CDR1 SNHLY and CDR2 FYNNEI. V was pared by 3 bases and J by 6 bases, with 14 bases between. CDR3 sequence reads: CASSDTGVWAEAFF. CDR3 nucleotides: TGTGCCAGCAGTGATACGGGGGTGTGGGCTGAAGCTTTCTTT. The entire variable domain, with the rest obtained from reference TRBV2 and TRBJ1-1, is as follows: EPEVTQTPSHQVTQMGQEVILRCVPISNHLYFYWYRQILGQKVEFLVSFYNNEISEKSEIFDDQFSVERPDGSNFTLKIRSTKLEDSAMYFCASSDTGVWAEAFFGQGTRLTVV.

This chain uses TRBV29-1 with TRBJ1-2; TRBD1 aligns across 10 bases. The germline gives CDR1 SQVTM, CDR2 ANQGSEA. Trimming cost V 2 bases and J 4 bases; bases outside gene matches: 10. The CDR3 runs 16 residues. This CDR3 is CSVENVWTGGGYGYTF. The CDR3 DNA reads as TGCAGCGTTGAAAATGTTTGGACAGGGGGGGGCTATGGCTACACCTTC.

This clone appeared a few times. CDR3: CASKAGAWTEAFF. Written as DNA, the CDR3 is TGTGCCAGTAAGGCGGGGGCCTGGACTGAAGCTTTCTTT. The chain carries TRBV19 and TRBJ1-1, with D perhaps matching TRBD1 (6 bases). CDR3 size: 13 residues. V was clipped by 7 bases and J by 5 bases, with 14 bases between them. Germline-derived CDR1 and CDR2 are LNHDA and SQIVND (reference sequence).

This clone has just a few counts. This chain links TRBV7-2 with TRBJ2-5; 8 positions agree with TRBD2. This CDR3 is 16 amino acids long. Unmatched junction bases numbered 12, after V lost 5 bases and J lost 4 bases. Germline CDR1 and CDR2: SGHTA and FQGNSA. CDR3 amino acids: CASSPGGTLRRETQYF. As DNA, the CDR3 is TGTGCCAGCAGCCCGGGGGGGACCCTACGGCGAGAGACCCAGTACTTC.

The chain carries TRBV2 and TRBJ1-2; D might be TRBD1 (6 bases). Germline V CDR1 and CDR2: SNHLY, FYNNEI. This CDR3 is 12 amino acids long. V dropped 6 bases and J dropped 8 bases, with 13 bases sitting between them. Here the CDR3 DNA reads TGTGCCAGCAGGGGCCCCAGGGGCGGCTACACCTTC. Residues: CASRGPRGGYTF.

The chain has TRBV19 and TRBJ2-5; D might be TRBD2 (5 bases). CDR1 is LNHDA, CDR2 SQIVND, per germline (reference sequence). Trimming took off 4 bases at V and 5 bases at J, with 11 bases between the two ends. There are 13 residues in the CDR3. The DNA for the CDR3 is TGTGCCAGTAGTAGTGTCCCGGGGGAGACCCAGTACTTC. It encodes CASSSVPGETQYF.

This clone occurred a few times. The chain is built from TRBV28 and TRBJ1-2; 7 bases agree with TRBD1. Germline V gives CDR1 MDHEN, CDR2 SYDVKM. This CDR3 has 16 residues. After removal of 6 bases from V and 5 bases from J, the junction contained 15 bases not matched to a gene. CDR3 loop: CASSRNRGAESYGYTF. The DNA for the CDR3 is TGTGCCAGCAGCCGAAACAGGGGCGCGGAGTCATATGGCTACACCTTC.

This clone was recorded at least ten times. The chain couples TRBV7-2 to TRBJ2-1; tentative D call: TRBD1 (5 bases). This CDR3 comprises 16 residues. Germline V gives CDR1 SGHTA, CDR2 FQGNSA. V lost 1 base, J lost 4 bases, and 14 bases lay in between. The CDR3 DNA reads as TGTGCCAGCAGCTTAGAACCCAGGGCGAGATACAATGAGCAGTTCTTC. It yields the protein CASSLEPRARYNEQFF.

A few counts support this clone. The chain combines TRBV11-2 with TRBJ2-3; 7 bases fit TRBD1. The CDR3 covers 15 residues. CDR1 SGHAT and CDR2 FQNNGV come from the germline V gene. Trimming at V came to 4 bases and at J to 2 bases, leaving 6 bases not matched to a gene. The CDR3 reads CASSWSDRVTDTQYF. The DNA of the CDR3 is TGTGCCAGCAGCTGGTCCGACAGGGTCACAGATACGCAGTATTTT. Full variable domain (outside the CDR3, taken from reference TRBV11-2 and TRBJ2-3): EAGVAQSPRYKIIEKRQSVAFWCNPISGHATLYWYQQILGQGPKLLIQFQNNGVVDDSQLPKDRFSAERLKGVDSTLKIQPAKLEDSAVYLCASSWSDRVTDTQYFGPGTRLTVL.

There are a few counts of this clone. In DNA, the CDR3 is TGTGCCAGCAGCAGTGCACAGGGGGCAGGGGATACGCAGTATTTT. Amino acids: CASSSAQGAGDTQYF. The chain recombines TRBV5-8 with TRBJ2-3, with TRBD1 matching over 9 bases. V shed 4 bases, J shed 6 bases, and the junction held 9 bases outside the gene matches. The germline V gene has CDR1 SGHTS and CDR2 YDEGEE. The CDR3 has 15 residues.

The chain uses TRBV5-4 and TRBJ2-1; 8 bases line up with TRBD1. The CDR3 length is 15 residues. The germline CDR1 and CDR2 sequences are SGHNT and YYREEE (reference sequence). V shed 0 bases, J shed 8 bases, and the junction held 7 bases outside the gene matches. CDR3 nucleotides: TGTGCCAGCAGCTTGGATACAGGGGGAAAGGATGAGCAGTTCTTC. Translation: CASSLDTGGKDEQFF.

This clone was detected many times. CDR3 region: CSAFVADTQYF. The DNA for the CDR3 is TGCAGTGCCTTCGTGGCTGATACGCAGTATTTT. The chain couples TRBV20-1 to TRBJ2-3; unclear D gene. The V gene's germline CDR1 is DFQATT and CDR2 SNEGSKA (reference sequence). This CDR3 has 11 amino acids. The ends were cut back, 6 bases at V and 6 bases at J, with 10 bases in the middle.